The rows below give T cell receptor beta chains drawn from one sample of a study of control samples from healthy donors and cancer patients. Here immunoSEQ multiplex PCR was the method, and the copy in TCRdb shows in-frame clones only, minus some. Of 90,000 to 100,000 clones detected, around 80% appear once; the ten largest clones hold roughly 2%. Sample: blood. These TCRs come from a man in his 60s in good health. Each CDR3 is given with its conserved first and last residue. The order of the fields is D gene, J gene, clone size, V gene, CDR3 protein, CDR3 DNA. A D gene is named only where the DNA matches it firmly. Size tells how often a clone was seen (once, few, many) or the class of an expanded clone, and some rows leave it out.

D: TRBD1
J: TRBJ1-2
size: -
V: TRBV30
CDR3: CAWSVRRQGAGGYTF
DNA: TGTGCCTGGAGTGTACGAAGGCAGGGGGCAGGTGGCTACACCTTC

D: -
J: TRBJ1-3
size: -
V: TRBV6-5
CDR3: CASGLVPGNTIYF
DNA: TGTGCCAGCGGATTAGTCCCTGGAAACACCATATATTTT

D: TRBD1
J: TRBJ1-2
size: -
V: TRBV24-1
CDR3: CATSDSGTGDYGYTF
DNA: TGTGCCACCAGTGATTCTGGGACAGGGGACTATGGCTACACCTTC

D: -
J: TRBJ2-7
size: -
V: TRBV14
CDR3: CASSQGYEQYF
DNA: TGTGCCAGCAGCCAAGGCTACGAGCAGTACTTC

D: -
J: TRBJ1-1
size: -
V: TRBV15
CDR3: CATSRDLGGWGTEAFF
DNA: TGTGCCACCAGCAGAGATCTAGGAGGATGGGGCACTGAAGCTTTCTTT

D: TRBD1
J: TRBJ2-5
size: -
V: TRBV7-3
CDR3: CASSPTGAGGETQYF
DNA: TGTGCCAGCAGCCCCACCGGGGCAGGGGGAGAGACCCAGTACTTC

D: -
J: TRBJ1-5
size: -
V: TRBV19
CDR3: CASSIIRNSNQPQHF
DNA: TGTGCCAGTAGTATTATTCGGAATAGCAATCAGCCCCAGCATTTT

D: -
J: TRBJ2-5
size: -
V: TRBV19
CDR3: CASRDGGGAQETQYF
DNA: TGTGCCAGTAGGGACGGTGGGGGGGCCCAAGAGACCCAGTACTTC

D: TRBD2
J: TRBJ2-2
size: -
V: TRBV7-3
CDR3: CASSLRAGAGTGELFF
DNA: TGTGCCAGCAGCTTACGAGCGGGGGCAGGCACCGGGGAGCTGTTTTTT

D: TRBD1
J: TRBJ1-4
size: -
V: TRBV14
CDR3: CASSQDSYRGLEKLFF
DNA: TGTGCCAGCAGCCAAGATTCTTACAGGGGCCTTGAAAAACTGTTTTTT

D: -
J: TRBJ2-7
size: -
V: TRBV19
CDR3: CASSRIEGHEQYF
DNA: TGTGCCAGTAGTAGAATCGAGGGACACGAGCAGTACTTC

D: TRBD2
J: TRBJ2-7
size: -
V: TRBV3-1/TRBV3-2
CDR3: CASSAAGLADYEQYF
DNA: TGTGCCAGCAGCGCGGCGGGGCTAGCGGACTACGAGCAGTACTTC

D: TRBD1
J: TRBJ1-5
size: -
V: TRBV29-1
CDR3: CSVRTGTDQPQHF
DNA: TGCAGCGTTAGGACAGGCACCGATCAGCCCCAGCATTTT

D: TRBD1
J: TRBJ1-6
size: -
V: TRBV19
CDR3: CASSKGQGSGNSPLHF
DNA: TGTGCCAGTAGTAAGGGACAGGGGTCGGGTAATTCACCCCTCCACTTT

D: -
J: TRBJ2-2
size: once
V: TRBV19
CDR3: CASSSNTGELFF
DNA: TGTGCCAGTAGCTCCAACACCGGGGAGCTGTTTTTT

D: -
J: TRBJ2-7
size: -
V: TRBV6-5
CDR3: CASSYVGSSEQYF
DNA: TGTGCCAGCAGTTACGTCGGATCGTCAGAGCAGTACTTC

D: -
J: TRBJ1-2
size: -
V: TRBV6-5
CDR3: CASSRRLQHGYTF
DNA: TGTGCCAGCAGTCGTAGGCTTCAGCATGGCTACACCTTC

D: -
J: TRBJ2-7
size: -
V: TRBV7-9
CDR3: CASSQEASYEQYF
DNA: TGTGCCAGCAGCCAAGAGGCCAGCTACGAGCAGTACTTC

D: -
J: TRBJ2-7
size: once
V: TRBV30
CDR3: CAWRGQQYGEQYF
DNA: TGTGCCTGGAGGGGCCAGCAGTATGGCGAGCAGTACTTC

D: TRBD1
J: TRBJ2-7
size: -
V: TRBV6-5
CDR3: CATRDRSIHEQYF
DNA: TGTGCCACCAGGGACAGGTCGATCCACGAGCAGTACTTC

D: -
J: TRBJ1-5
size: -
V: TRBV18
CDR3: CASSPTSNQPQHF
DNA: TGTGCCAGCTCACCAACGAGCAATCAGCCCCAGCATTTT

D: -
J: TRBJ2-1
size: -
V: TRBV27
CDR3: CASNARYGRHPMDNNEQFF
DNA: TGTGCCAGCAATGCACGCTACGGGCGACACCCAATGGACAACAATGAGCAGTTCTTC

D: TRBD2
J: TRBJ2-5
size: -
V: TRBV5-1
CDR3: CASSAAGVRETQYF
DNA: TGCGCCAGCAGCGCAGCGGGGGTCCGGGAGACCCAGTACTTC

D: -
J: TRBJ2-1
size: -
V: TRBV5-4
CDR3: CASSLSGYGEQFF
DNA: TGTGCCAGCAGCTTGAGTGGTTACGGTGAGCAGTTCTTC

D: TRBD2
J: TRBJ2-1
size: -
V: TRBV11-2
CDR3: CASSSGGVQVEQFF
DNA: TGTGCCAGCAGTTCCGGGGGGGTTCAGGTTGAGCAGTTCTTC

D: -
J: TRBJ2-2
size: -
V: TRBV28
CDR3: CASSSLDTGELFF
DNA: TGTGCCAGCAGCTCCCTAGACACCGGGGAGCTGTTTTTT

D: TRBD1
J: TRBJ2-5
size: -
V: TRBV5-1
CDR3: CASSPSGTGEKETQYF
DNA: TGCGCCAGCAGCCCTTCCGGGACAGGGGAAAAGGAGACCCAGTACTTC

D: -
J: TRBJ2-2
size: few
V: TRBV7-9
CDR3: CASSLQGNTGELFF
DNA: TGTGCCAGCAGCTTACAGGGAAACACCGGGGAGCTGTTTTTT

D: TRBD1
J: TRBJ2-2
size: -
V: TRBV6-2/TRBV6-3
CDR3: CASSTGGYGTGELFF
DNA: TGTGCCAGCAGTACAGGGGGCTATGGCACCGGGGAGCTGTTTTTT

D: TRBD2
J: TRBJ2-7
size: -
V: TRBV4-1
CDR3: CASSLLAGGPYEQYF
DNA: TGCGCCAGCAGCCTACTAGCGGGAGGGCCCTACGAGCAGTACTTC

D: TRBD1
J: TRBJ2-7
size: once
V: TRBV9
CDR3: CASSVGTGPFEQYF
DNA: TGTGCCAGCAGCGTAGGGACAGGGCCGTTCGAGCAGTACTTC

D: TRBD2
J: TRBJ2-5
size: -
V: TRBV25-1
CDR3: CASGRLAGVLETQYF
DNA: TGTGCCAGCGGAAGACTAGCGGGAGTTTTGGAGACCCAGTACTTC

D: -
J: TRBJ1-2
size: -
V: TRBV29-1
CDR3: CSVGDRTAHGYTF
DNA: TGCAGCGTTGGGGATAGAACGGCTCATGGCTACACCTTC

D: TRBD2
J: TRBJ2-3
size: -
V: TRBV6-4
CDR3: CASSETRASGSLNTQYF
DNA: TGTGCCAGCAGTGAAACGAGGGCTAGCGGGAGTCTAAATACGCAGTATTTT

D: -
J: TRBJ2-1
size: once
V: TRBV20-1
CDR3: CSASNFPLAENNEQFF
DNA: TGCAGTGCTAGTAATTTTCCGTTGGCGGAGAACAATGAGCAGTTCTTC

D: -
J: TRBJ1-6
size: -
V: TRBV3-1/TRBV3-2
CDR3: CASSQNEEVRNSPLHF
DNA: TGTGCCAGCAGCCAAAACGAAGAGGTCCGTAATTCACCCCTCCACTTT

D: -
J: TRBJ1-2
size: -
V: TRBV7-9
CDR3: CASSLEGPQGGYTF
DNA: TGTGCCAGCAGCTTAGAGGGACCCCAAGGCGGCTACACCTTC

D: -
J: TRBJ2-7
size: -
V: TRBV21-1
CDR3: CASSKAGDRDRGLYEQYF
DNA: TGTGCCAGCAGCAAAGCGGGGGACCGGGACAGGGGGCTCTACGAGCAGTACTTC

D: -
J: TRBJ1-4
size: -
V: TRBV2
CDR3: CASSERLGEKLFF
DNA: TGTGCCAGCAGTGAGAGACTAGGCGAAAAACTGTTTTTT

D: -
J: TRBJ2-6
size: -
V: TRBV2
CDR3: CASLRLPGANVLTF
DNA: TGTGCCAGCCTGAGGCTTCCTGGGGCCAACGTCCTGACTTTC

D: -
J: TRBJ2-7
size: few
V: TRBV5-5
CDR3: CASSRGGQSSYEQYF
DNA: TGTGCCAGCAGCCGCGGGGGACAGTCCTCCTACGAGCAGTACTTC

D: TRBD2
J: TRBJ2-2
size: -
V: TRBV5-1
CDR3: CASSFGEGPTGELFF
DNA: TGCGCCAGCAGCTTTGGGGAGGGTCCCACCGGGGAGCTGTTTTTT

D: TRBD2
J: TRBJ2-7
size: -
V: TRBV5-4
CDR3: CASSPGGTSGSSYEQYF
DNA: TGTGCCAGCAGCCCGGGGGGGACTAGCGGGAGCTCCTACGAGCAGTACTTC

D: -
J: TRBJ1-4
size: -
V: TRBV5-1
CDR3: CASSLDARKLFF
DNA: TGCGCCAGCAGCTTGGACGCCCGAAAACTGTTTTTT

D: TRBD1
J: TRBJ2-7
size: -
V: TRBV28
CDR3: CATLRGQGPQQYF
DNA: TGTGCCACCCTTCGGGGACAGGGGCCACAGCAGTACTTC

D: -
J: TRBJ2-2
size: -
V: TRBV19
CDR3: CASSMLPSWGTGELFF
DNA: TGTGCCAGTAGTATGCTACCAAGTTGGGGCACCGGGGAGCTGTTTTTT

D: -
J: TRBJ1-6
size: -
V: TRBV6-5
CDR3: CASRPQGNNSPLHF
DNA: TGTGCCAGCAGACCTCAGGGGAATAATTCACCCCTCCACTTT

D: -
J: TRBJ2-3
size: -
V: TRBV11-3
CDR3: CASSSTVDTQYF
DNA: TGTGCCAGCAGCTCGACCGTAGATACGCAGTATTTT

D: TRBD1
J: TRBJ1-5
size: -
V: TRBV2
CDR3: CASSDRDRGQGQPQHF
DNA: TGTGCCAGCAGTGATCGGGACAGGGGGCAGGGTCAGCCCCAGCATTTT

D: -
J: TRBJ2-5
size: -
V: TRBV5-4
CDR3: CASSLDRETQYF
DNA: TGTGCCAGCAGCTTGGATAGGGAGACCCAGTACTTC

D: -
J: TRBJ1-5
size: -
V: TRBV5-6
CDR3: CASSPGQGNQPQHF
DNA: TGTGCCAGCAGCCCGGGGCAGGGTAATCAGCCCCAGCATTTT

D: -
J: TRBJ2-7
size: -
V: TRBV7-8
CDR3: CASSPTGAYEQYF
DNA: TGTGCCAGCAGCCCGACGGGGGCCTACGAGCAGTACTTC

D: TRBD1
J: TRBJ2-1
size: few
V: TRBV6-1
CDR3: CASSANDRGRVNEQFF
DNA: TGTGCCAGCAGTGCGAACGACAGGGGGCGCGTCAATGAGCAGTTCTTC